These T cell receptor beta chains were read from a single sample in a study of OX40 agonist ivuxolimab in advanced cancers. The data were produced by immunoSEQ multiplex PCR, yet TCRdb's version contains in-frame clones alone and is incomplete. The table has roughly 92,000 clones, around 90% seen once; the top ten hold 3% to 4%. The sample was CD4+ or CD8+ T cells sorted from blood, taken in a trial of the OX40 agonist ivuxolimab. The source of these receptors is an adult with an advanced solid tumor such as melanoma, head and neck, liver or kidney cancer. The CDR3 runs from the conserved cysteine through the conserved F or W. The D gene is left open where the match is weak. Some rows have no size entry. The others give once, few or many, or a class for an expanded clone.

CDR3 DNA,CDR3 protein,D gene,V gene,clone size,J gene
TGCGCCAGCAGCGAAGAAGGCCCTTGGACGCTATACGAGCAGTACTTC,CASSEEGPWTLYEQYF,.,TRBV4-1,.,TRBJ2-7
TGTGCCAGCAGCCTCCGGGGACTCAAAAGGGAGCAGTACTTC,CASSLRGLKREQYF,.,TRBV7-8,.,TRBJ2-7
TGTGCCAGTAGTATGACAGGGGCTAACAATCAGCCCCAGCATTTT,CASSMTGANNQPQHF,TRBD1,TRBV19,.,TRBJ1-5
TGTGCCAGCAGCCAAGGCGTGGGGAATGAGCAGTTCTTC,CASSQGVGNEQFF,.,TRBV14,.,TRBJ2-1
TGTGCCAGCAGCTTAAAGGGAGCTTGGGAGGGAGCTTTCTTT,CASSLKGAWEGAFF,.,TRBV13,.,TRBJ1-1
TGTGCCAGCAGCGTAACGGGTTACGGGGGACTGTTTTTT,CASSVTGYGGLFF,.,TRBV7-2,.,TRBJ1-4
TGTGCCAGCAGTGAGGCAGGCTACGAGCAGTACTTC,CASSEAGYEQYF,.,TRBV6-1,.,TRBJ2-7
TGTGCTAGCAGCTTAGGGGACGGGAACTCCTACGAGCAGTACTTC,CASSLGDGNSYEQYF,.,TRBV7-7,.,TRBJ2-7
TGCGCCAGCAGCTTGGCCATGGACACAGATACGCAGTATTTT,CASSLAMDTDTQYF,.,TRBV5-1,.,TRBJ2-3
TGTGCCAGTAGTACAGGGTCCCACGAGCAGTACTTC,CASSTGSHEQYF,.,TRBV19,.,TRBJ2-7
TGCACCAGCAGGCGCAACGCGAGGGGCTCTGGGGCCAACGTCCTGACTTTC,CTSRRNARGSGANVLTF,.,TRBV1,.,TRBJ2-6
TGTGCCAGCACTCAACAGGGAAGGACAGATACGCAGTATTTT,CASTQQGRTDTQYF,.,TRBV2,.,TRBJ2-3
TGCGCCAGCCATTGGGAGGGTAACGAGCAGTTCTTC,CASHWEGNEQFF,TRBD2,TRBV5-1,.,TRBJ2-1
TGTGCCACCGAGGACTTGCGCAATGAGCAGTTCTTC,CATEDLRNEQFF,.,TRBV19,.,TRBJ2-1
TGTGCCAGCAGCGGCCCTCAGGAGTTCTACGAGCAGTACTTC,CASSGPQEFYEQYF,.,TRBV9,.,TRBJ2-7
TGCGCCAGCAGCTTGGATGGTAGGACCCAAGAGACCCAGTACTTC,CASSLDGRTQETQYF,.,TRBV5-1,.,TRBJ2-5
TGCACCAGCAGCCAAACAGATACGCAGTATTTT,CTSSQTDTQYF,.,TRBV1,.,TRBJ2-3
TGTGCCAGTAGGACGAGGGTCTCGACCGGGGAGCTGTTTTTT,CASRTRVSTGELFF,.,TRBV19,.,TRBJ2-2
TGTGCCAGCAGCTTATCGGACTCAACGGGGGAGCAGTACTTC,CASSLSDSTGEQYF,.,TRBV7-9,.,TRBJ2-7
TGTGCCAGCAGCTTAGTGGGGTCCGTGGGCAGGAGTTTATCCAATGAGCAGTTCTTC,CASSLVGSVGRSLSNEQFF,.,TRBV11-2,.,TRBJ2-1
TGTGCCAGCAGCTTAGATACGGTTCAAGAGAATACGCAGTATTTT,CASSLDTVQENTQYF,.,TRBV7-9,.,TRBJ2-3
TGTGCCAGCTCAGAAGTCGATTTTGCCGGGGTAGAGACCCAGTACTTC,CASSEVDFAGVETQYF,.,TRBV18,.,TRBJ2-5
TGTGCCAGCAGTTACTCGGGCCCGGTCCCAGATACGCAGTATTTT,CASSYSGPVPDTQYF,.,TRBV6-5,.,TRBJ2-3
TGTGCCAGCAGTCCTCTAGGCCCGAACACTGAAGCTTTCTTT,CASSPLGPNTEAFF,.,TRBV27,.,TRBJ1-1
TGTGCCAGCAGCACCCGGCCGAAGAGGCATGAAGCTTTCTTT,CASSTRPKRHEAFF,.,TRBV21-1,.,TRBJ1-1
TGTGCCAGCAGTGTAACCGGACACTTAAACACTGAAGCTTTCTTT,CASSVTGHLNTEAFF,.,TRBV2,.,TRBJ1-1
TGTGCCTGGAGTGTCGATGACCGCTATGGCTACACCTTC,CAWSVDDRYGYTF,.,TRBV30,once,TRBJ1-2
TGTGCCAGCAGCTTTGGGACTGGGGCCAACGTCCTGACTTTC,CASSFGTGANVLTF,.,TRBV5-6,.,TRBJ2-6
TGTGCCAGCAGCTTAGGATCTATCACGGAGACCCAGTACTTC,CASSLGSITETQYF,.,TRBV5-6,.,TRBJ2-5
TGTGCCAGCAGCCTGGAGGACACTGAAGCTTTCTTT,CASSLEDTEAFF,.,TRBV7-9,.,TRBJ1-1
TGCAGCGTTGAACAGAACACTGAAGCTTTCTTT,CSVEQNTEAFF,.,TRBV29-1,.,TRBJ1-1
TGTGCCAGCAGCTCAGGACTAGCGGGATACAATGAGCAGTTCTTC,CASSSGLAGYNEQFF,TRBD2,TRBV5-8,.,TRBJ2-1
TGTGCCTGGTCACTGGGGACGGAAGGCTACACCTTC,CAWSLGTEGYTF,.,TRBV30,few,TRBJ1-2
TGTGCCAGTAGTACCGACCTCAATAGCAATCAGCCCCAGCATTTT,CASSTDLNSNQPQHF,.,TRBV19,.,TRBJ1-5
TGTGCCTGGGGACAGTCGGCCACTGAAGCTTTCTTT,CAWGQSATEAFF,.,TRBV30,few,TRBJ1-1
TGTGCCAGAAGCCTCTCAACGGGGGGGAGCGCAGATACGCAGTATTTT,CARSLSTGGSADTQYF,TRBD2,TRBV5-3,.,TRBJ2-3
TGTGCCAGCAGTGTGGCGACTAGCGGATACGAGCAGTACTTC,CASSVATSGYEQYF,TRBD2,TRBV2,.,TRBJ2-7
TGTGCCAGCAGTTACGGACCTGGGAATGAGCAGTTCTTC,CASSYGPGNEQFF,.,TRBV6-5,.,TRBJ2-1
TGTGCCAGCAGCCTGGGACTAAGCTCCTACAATGAGCAGTTCTTC,CASSLGLSSYNEQFF,TRBD2,TRBV5-4,once,TRBJ2-1
TGCAGCGTGCGCCCCGGGGGGGGGTCCTACGAGCAGTACTTC,CSVRPGGGSYEQYF,TRBD2,TRBV29-1,.,TRBJ2-7
TGTGCCAGCAGTTTAGGGCCACCGATTGAAGCTTTCTTT,CASSLGPPIEAFF,.,TRBV27,.,TRBJ1-1
TGTGCCAGCAGCTTGGGACAGTCCAACAATGAGCAGTTCTTC,CASSLGQSNNEQFF,.,TRBV5-4,.,TRBJ2-1
TGCGCCAGCAGCCCGGAGCCCGTATACCTGCCCTTGGCACAGGATACGCAGTATTTT,CASSPEPVYLPLAQDTQYF,.,TRBV5-1,.,TRBJ2-3
TGTGCCAGCAGCTTCGGAGGATCGGGAGAGACCCAGTACTTC,CASSFGGSGETQYF,.,TRBV7-9,.,TRBJ2-5
TGCGCCAGCAGCCTGACTGGGGGCGGGGATACGCAGTATTTT,CASSLTGGGDTQYF,.,TRBV4-1,once,TRBJ2-3
TGTGCCAGCAGCTTAGAGGCAAAGACTGAAGCTTTCTTT,CASSLEAKTEAFF,.,TRBV11-2,once,TRBJ1-1
TGCAGCGTTGAACCCGCCGGGACCGGTCGCTCCTACGAGCAGTACTTC,CSVEPAGTGRSYEQYF,.,TRBV29-1,.,TRBJ2-7
TGTGCCAGCAGTTTAAGGGTACCCTACGAGCAGTACTTC,CASSLRVPYEQYF,.,TRBV27,.,TRBJ2-7